This TCR beta chain was observed in a study of blood T cell repertoires in COVID-19. Study as a whole: PBMCs, B-cell-depleted T cells, or T cells were the source of the cDNA or gDNA that made up the material.

V dropped 9 bases and J dropped 6 bases, with 24 bases sitting between them. In germline, CDR1 is SNHLY, CDR2 FYNNEI. The CDR3 has 17 residues. Profiling relied on immunoSEQ multiplex PCR, and the TCRdb table lists in-frame clones only, not all of them. The sample holds around 270,000 clones, around 86% seen once. This rearrangement joins TRBV2 to TRBJ1-6, with a possible D match to TRBD1 (6 bases). What was sequenced was peripheral blood. This receptor was taken from a man aged 35-49 years who had recovered from COVID-19. Here the CDR3 DNA reads TGTGCCAGTATCCGTTTTACAAGGCCAGGGGCTAATTCACCCCTCCACTTT. It specifies CASIRFTRPGANSPLHF.